This T cell receptor beta chain was obtained from a study of T-cell memory formation after mild COVID-19. Each CDR3 protein is one row after TCRdb ran MiXCR on the 5' RACE reads. The table includes roughly 450,000 distinct CDR3 sequences, around a sixth detected once. The CDR3 spans 14 residues. V gave up 0 bases and J gave up 5 bases, with 9 bases separating them. Germline V lookup: CDR1 KGHSH, CDR2 LQKENI. The specimen was PBMCs or a T cell subset sorted from them (not recorded which). The rearrangement joins TRBV18 to TRBJ2-3; D gene unclear. This receptor was obtained from an adult woman who had mild COVID-19 (a few samples of this study predate the infection). Cell type and time point are not known. The chain's CDR3 is CASSPPLLLDTQYF. CDR3 nucleotide sequence: TGTGCCAGCTCACCACCTCTTCTATTAGATACGCAGTATTTT.